The 3 T cell receptor beta chains reported below all come from one sample, sequenced in a study of cytomegalovirus exposure and HLA in healthy donors (dated by TCRdb to about 2017). The method was the immunoSEQ multiplex PCR assay. A mixture of 60 forward primers for TCR Vbeta segments and 13 reverse primers for TCR Jbeta segments was used in the multiplex PCR. TCRdb carries this immuneACCESS record with in-frame sequences only. Its versions omit some clonotypes, under half of them owing to an unresolved V gene in the studies checked, with the rest unexplained. In this sample the table shows about 190,000 clones, roughly 87% of which occur a single time. The ten most abundant clones make up 1% to 1.4% of the sample. The sample taken for sequencing was PBMCs. The receptors come from a boy aged 2 to 9 in good health and CMV-seronegative.

The chain employs TRBV19 and TRBJ2-5; the D gene is possibly TRBD1 (6 bases). This CDR3 is built from 15 residues. CDR1 LNHDA and CDR2 SQIVND come from the germline V gene (reference sequence). The ends were cut back, 5 bases at V and 6 bases at J, with 19 bases in the middle. The CDR3 DNA reads TGTGCCAGTAGTTGGGCAGGGGAAGGCTACCAGACCCAGTACTTC. It yields the protein CASSWAGEGYQTQYF.

The chain is built from TRBV27 and TRBJ1-4, with D unclear. V lost 1 base to trimming and J lost 11 bases, with 14 bases between them. Germline lookup yields CDR1 MNHEY and CDR2 SMNVEV (reference sequence). The CDR3 is 14 residues long. CDR3 loop: CASSLLSLGAKLFF. DNA for the CDR3: TGTGCCAGCAGTTTATTGAGCTTGGGAGCCAAACTGTTTTTT.

The chain links TRBV6-1 to TRBJ2-7; 7 bases agree with TRBD1. This CDR3 is built from 15 residues. The V gene end was trimmed by 4 bases and the J gene end by 0 bases; junction bases not matched to a gene: 6. Germline CDR1 reads MNHNS; CDR2 reads SASEGT. CDR3 DNA sequence: TGTGCCAGCAGTGGACAGGGCGGAAGCTCCTACGAGCAGTACTTC. This sequence encodes CASSGQGGSSYEQYF.